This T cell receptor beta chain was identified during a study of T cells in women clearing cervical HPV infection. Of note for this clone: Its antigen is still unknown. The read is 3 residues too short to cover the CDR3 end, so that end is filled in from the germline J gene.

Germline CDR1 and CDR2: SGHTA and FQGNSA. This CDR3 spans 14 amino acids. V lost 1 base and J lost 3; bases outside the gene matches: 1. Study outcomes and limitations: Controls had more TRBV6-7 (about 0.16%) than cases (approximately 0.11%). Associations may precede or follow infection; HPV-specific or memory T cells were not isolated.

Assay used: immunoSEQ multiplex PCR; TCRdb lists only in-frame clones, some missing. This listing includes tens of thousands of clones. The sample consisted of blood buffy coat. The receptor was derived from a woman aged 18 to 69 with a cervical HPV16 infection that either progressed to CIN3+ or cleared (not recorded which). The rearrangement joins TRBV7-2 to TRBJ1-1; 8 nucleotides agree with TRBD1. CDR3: CASSLDRGDTEAFF. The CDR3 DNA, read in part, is TGTGCCAGCAGCTTAGACAGGGGGGACACTGAA.